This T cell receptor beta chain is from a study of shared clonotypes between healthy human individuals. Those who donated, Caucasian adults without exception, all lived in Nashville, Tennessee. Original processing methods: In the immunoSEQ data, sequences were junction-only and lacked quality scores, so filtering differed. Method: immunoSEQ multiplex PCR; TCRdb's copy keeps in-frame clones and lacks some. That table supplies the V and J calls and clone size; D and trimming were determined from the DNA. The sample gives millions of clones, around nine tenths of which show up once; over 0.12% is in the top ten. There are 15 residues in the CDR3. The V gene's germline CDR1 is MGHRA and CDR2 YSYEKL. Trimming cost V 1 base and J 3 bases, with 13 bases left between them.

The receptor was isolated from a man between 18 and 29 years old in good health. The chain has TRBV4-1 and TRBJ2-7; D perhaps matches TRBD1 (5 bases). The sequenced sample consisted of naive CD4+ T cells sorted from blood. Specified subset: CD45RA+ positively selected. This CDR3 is CASSQGGRANYEQYF. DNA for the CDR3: TGCGCCAGCAGCCAAGGGGGCAGGGCGAACTACGAGCAGTACTTC.